The 24 T cell receptor beta chains given below trace back to one sample, sequenced in a study of T cells after posttransplantation cyclophosphamide (dated by TCRdb to the mid-2010s). Library generation was performed with the immunoSEQ multiplex PCR assay. In its TCRdb copy, this immuneACCESS table keeps in-frame sequences only and misses some clones. Where compared with another copy, unresolved V genes explain less than half of these, and the others have no known cause. The sample counts tens of thousands of clones, each observed more than once. About 2.3% of the sample belongs to the ten largest clones. Material for sequencing was PBMCs. These receptors were obtained from a man in his forties in good health, CMV-negative, and a related stem cell transplant donor.

This chain joins TRBV6-4 and TRBJ1-1, with D uncertain. The V end was cut by 3 bases, the J end by 0 bases, with 5 bases between. The CDR3 has 13 amino acids. The germline gives CDR1 MRHNA, CDR2 SNTAGT. This chain's CDR3 is CASSDTVNTEAFF. The CDR3 DNA reads as TGTGCCAGCAGTGATACGGTGAACACTGAAGCTTTCTTT.

This clone was recorded many times. The V call is TRBV29-1, the J call TRBJ2-2; no definite D call. The CDR3 totals 16 residues. Germline CDR1 is SQVTM and CDR2 is ANQGSEA. V was clipped by 4 bases and J by 3 bases, with 18 bases between them. The CDR3 region has the DNA TGCAGCGTTGTTGTGTTATTCGGTCTATACACCGGGGAGCTGTTTTTT. This gives the protein CSVVVLFGLYTGELFF.

This clone has at least ten counts. The chain has TRBV4-1 and TRBJ1-3, with TRBD1 matching over 8 bases. Germline lookup yields CDR1 MGHRA and CDR2 YSYEKL. This CDR3 has 17 amino acids. Trimming cost V 0 bases and J 3 bases; bases outside gene matches: 7. CDR3 sequence reads: CASSQEGTGLSGNTIYF. The CDR3 coding sequence is TGCGCCAGCAGCCAAGAAGGGACAGGCCTAAGTGGAAACACCATATATTTT.

The table lists this clone with many counts. The gene calls are TRBV10-2 and TRBJ1-5; D remains unclear. The CDR3 is 14 amino acids. The germline V and J ends were trimmed by 5 bases and 1 base, with 9 bases remaining between them. Germline assignment: CDR1 WSHSY and CDR2 SAAADI. The CDR3 is CASSTARSNQPQHF. The CDR3 DNA sequence: TGCGCCAGCAGTACAGCCCGGAGCAATCAGCCCCAGCATTTT.

This clone was seen many times. This chain connects TRBV5-1 to TRBJ2-1; 7 bases align to TRBD2. V was clipped by 7 bases and J by 8 bases; unmatched bases: 15. The CDR3 has 15 amino acids. Germline CDR1 reads SGHRS; CDR2 reads YFSETQ. The CDR3 region has the DNA TGCGCCAGCGCCCCCCGGGAGGTAAGGAAAGATGAGCAGTTCTTC. It codes for CASAPREVRKDEQFF.

This clone has a handful of counts. CDR3 region: CASSPTLADSYNEQFF. The DNA for the CDR3 is TGTGCCAGCAGCCCCACACTAGCGGACTCCTACAATGAGCAGTTCTTC. The chain recombines TRBV7-2 with TRBJ2-1; 8 bases agree with TRBD2. The CDR3 sequence is 16 residues long. Germline V gene sequence: CDR1 SGHTA, CDR2 FQGNSA. Trimming at V came to 5 bases and at J to 0 bases, leaving 6 bases not matched to a gene.

This clone was recorded at least ten times. Other DNA sequences in this specimen translate into the identical CDR3. The chain combines TRBV7-3 with TRBJ2-1, with a weak D call TRBD2 (6 bases). The germline V gene encodes CDR1 SGHTA and CDR2 FQGTGA. The CDR3 loop spans 15 amino acids. The ends were cut back, 5 bases at V and 0 bases at J, with 11 bases in the middle. CDR3 loop: CASSLSGGSYNEQFF. The DNA for the CDR3 is TGTGCCAGCAGCCTTAGCGGAGGCTCCTACAATGAGCAGTTCTTC. Full variable domain (remainder filled in from reference TRBV7-3 and TRBJ2-1): GAGVSQTPSNKVTEKGKYVELRCDPISGHTALYWYRQSLGQGPEFLIYFQGTGAADDSGLPNDRFFAVRPEGSVSTLKIQRTERGDSAVYLCASSLSGGSYNEQFFGPGTRLTVL.

This clone came up many times. The chain recombines TRBV5-6 with TRBJ2-7; 7 bases are shared with TRBD1. Germline V gene sequence: CDR1 SGHDT, CDR2 YYEEEE. Unmatched junction bases numbered 6, after V lost 4 bases and J lost 5 bases. CDR3 length equals 13 residues. CDR3 in DNA: TGTGCCAGCAGCAGCGCAAGGGGGCACGAGCAGTACTTC. It yields the protein CASSSARGHEQYF.

This clone was detected many times. The chain employs TRBV5-6 and TRBJ2-3; TRBD1 might be the D (5 bases). The CDR3 is 14 amino acids. CDR1 SGHDT and CDR2 YYEEEE come from the germline V gene. Trimming pared 1 base from V and 8 bases from J, leaving 14 bases between. CDR3 loop: CASSLPGASSTQYF. CDR3 sequence (DNA): TGTGCCAGCAGCTTGCCTGGGGCGAGTAGTACGCAGTATTTT.

Many counts were recorded for this clone. The chain combines TRBV5-8 with TRBJ2-6; tentative D call: TRBD1 (6 bases). In germline, CDR1 is SGHTS, CDR2 YDEGEE. The CDR3 totals 17 residues. V was cut by 4 bases and J by 0 bases, with 14 bases left in between. The CDR3 DNA sequence: TGTGCCAGCAGCCCTGGCGAGGGACACTCTGGGGCCAACGTCCTGACTTTC. Translating gives CASSPGEGHSGANVLTF.

Ten or more counts support this clone. The rearrangement links TRBV4-2 to TRBJ2-1, with 8 bases that match TRBD2. Germline V gene sequence: CDR1 LGHNA, CDR2 YNFKEQ. V trimming: 2 bases; J trimming: 0 bases; junction bases outside the gene matches: 9. The CDR3 runs 18 residues. This CDR3 reads CASSQTLAGFSSYNEQFF. The CDR3 coding sequence is TGTGCCAGCAGCCAAACCTTAGCGGGATTCAGCTCCTACAATGAGCAGTTCTTC.

The sample holds many counts of this clone. This rearrangement joins TRBV9 to TRBJ1-3; possibly TRBD1 for D (5 bases). Germline CDR1 SGDLS, CDR2 YYNGEE. Between the trimmed V and J ends, which lost 2 bases and 4 bases, there was a span of 13 bases. The CDR3 length is 15 residues. CDR3 sequence: CASSVQGGPGNTIYF. Here the CDR3 DNA reads TGTGCCAGCAGCGTCCAGGGAGGACCCGGAAACACCATATATTTT.

The sample holds many counts of this clone. The genes are TRBV7-6 and TRBJ2-3; 8 nucleotides align to TRBD2. This CDR3 contains 15 residues. V dropped 2 bases and J dropped 6; count of bases not matched to a gene: 7. Per the germline V gene, CDR1 is SGHVS and CDR2 is FNYEAQ. CDR3 DNA: TGTGCCAGCAGCTTAAACTGGGGCGGGGGGGATACGCAGTATTTT. It yields the protein CASSLNWGGGDTQYF.

This clone was observed at least ten times. The chain carries TRBV21-1 and TRBJ1-5. TRBV21-1 is a pseudogene. The CDR3 extends over 13 amino acids. The CDR3 is CASTRGGCQPQHF. The DNA for the CDR3 is TGTGCCAGCACCAGGGGAGGGTGTCAGCCCCAGCATTTT.

The rearrangement joins TRBV23-1 to TRBJ1-2; TRBD1 aligns across 7 bases. TRBV23-1 is assigned to the ORF class and has an uncertain function. The CDR3 sequence is 16 residues long. The trim removed 4 bases at V and 2 bases at J, leaving 10 bases unmatched. The CDR3 loop is CASSPLPGTANYGYTF. CDR3 nucleotide sequence: TGCGCCAGCAGTCCCCTCCCCGGGACAGCCAACTATGGCTACACCTTC.

Ten or more counts support this clone. The rearrangement links TRBV7-9 to TRBJ2-5; 7 nucleotides align to TRBD1. Germline CDR1 reads SEHNR; CDR2 reads FQNEAQ (reference sequence). This CDR3 contains 12 residues. V shed 5 bases and J 5 bases; nucleotides not matched to a gene: 2. The CDR3 bases are TGTGCCAGCAGCCCGACAGGGGAGACCCAGTACTTC. Its protein is CASSPTGETQYF.

The chain links TRBV9 to TRBJ2-1; 12 bases line up with TRBD2. Losses at the gene ends were 6 bases for V and 9 bases for J; bases not matched to a gene: 7. Germline CDR1 SGDLS, CDR2 YYNGEE. The CDR3 extends over 14 amino acids. The CDR3 loop reads CASTLTSGSLEQFF. CDR3 in DNA: TGTGCCAGCACCCTGACTAGCGGGAGTCTTGAGCAGTTCTTC.

In its sample, this clone was seen many times. The chain recombines TRBV6-1 with TRBJ1-5; 9 bases agree with TRBD1. The CDR3 is made up of 14 amino acids. V shed 3 bases and J 6 bases; nucleotides not matched to a gene: 3. CDR1 MNHNS and CDR2 SASEGT come from the germline V gene. The CDR3 here is CASSDTTGGQPQHF. DNA for the CDR3: TGTGCCAGCAGTGACACGACAGGGGGTCAGCCCCAGCATTTT.

This clone was counted at least ten times. The chain recombines TRBV19 with TRBJ1-1, with D possibly being TRBD1 (6 bases). CDR3 length equals 15 residues. V was cut by 9 bases and J by 4 bases, with 21 bases left in between. Germline V gene lookup returns CDR1 LNHDA and CDR2 SQIVND (reference sequence). DNA for the CDR3: TGTGCCAGCGGGGGGGCCCTCAGAACAGGCACTGAAGCTTTCTTT. Translation: CASGGALRTGTEAFF.

This clone was seen repeatedly, ten times or more. This chain connects TRBV6-4 to TRBJ1-1, with a weak D call TRBD1 (5 bases). Germline CDR1 reads MRHNA; CDR2 reads SNTAGT. V was shortened by 5 bases and J by 4 bases, with 11 bases between the two germline ends. This CDR3 comprises 13 residues. The CDR3 spells CASSSGLGTEAFF. The CDR3 region has the DNA TGTGCCAGCAGTTCAGGGTTGGGCACTGAAGCTTTCTTT.

This clone was counted ten times or more. V gene TRBV7-3 combines with J gene TRBJ2-5; maybe TRBD2 (6 bases). The V gene lost 5 bases and the J gene lost 5 bases, with 12 bases spanning the gap. The length of the CDR3 is 13 residues. CDR1 and CDR2 (germline): SGHTA, FQGTGA. CDR3: CASSLGLSETQYF. The CDR3 DNA reads TGTGCCAGCAGCCTCGGACTAAGCGAGACCCAGTACTTC. The full variable domain, with the rest looked up from reference TRBV7-3 and TRBJ2-5, is GAGVSQTPSNKVTEKGKYVELRCDPISGHTALYWYRQSLGQGPEFLIYFQGTGAADDSGLPNDRFFAVRPEGSVSTLKIQRTERGDSAVYLCASSLGLSETQYFGPGTRLLVL.

The chain has TRBV5-1 and TRBJ2-3; perhaps TRBD2 as D (5 bases). V lost 3 bases and J 0 bases, leaving 11 bases between the germline ends. CDR1 SGHRS and CDR2 YFSETQ come from the germline V gene. This CDR3 region has 15 residues. CDR3 amino acids: CASSSDGGSTDTQYF. CDR3 nucleotide sequence: TGCGCCAGCAGCTCGGACGGAGGAAGCACAGATACGCAGTATTTT.

This clone was picked up many times. The chain employs TRBV6-1 and TRBJ1-2, with D uncertain. CDR1 is MNHNS, CDR2 SASEGT, per germline. Deletions cut 3 bases from V and 2 bases from J, with 7 bases between. The CDR3 has 13 residues. CDR3 sequence (DNA): TGTGCCAGCAGTGATTCGGGGAACTATGGCTACACCTTC. Translating it yields CASSDSGNYGYTF.

Ten or more counts support this clone. The chain is built from TRBV2 and TRBJ2-3, with D possibly being TRBD2 (5 bases). V shed 4 bases and J shed 6 bases, with 14 bases lying between them. Per germline, CDR1 SNHLY and CDR2 FYNNEI. The CDR3 is 14 amino acids. CDR3 protein: CASSVGNGWDTQYF. In nucleotides, the CDR3 is TGTGCCAGCAGTGTCGGGAACGGGTGGGATACGCAGTATTTT.